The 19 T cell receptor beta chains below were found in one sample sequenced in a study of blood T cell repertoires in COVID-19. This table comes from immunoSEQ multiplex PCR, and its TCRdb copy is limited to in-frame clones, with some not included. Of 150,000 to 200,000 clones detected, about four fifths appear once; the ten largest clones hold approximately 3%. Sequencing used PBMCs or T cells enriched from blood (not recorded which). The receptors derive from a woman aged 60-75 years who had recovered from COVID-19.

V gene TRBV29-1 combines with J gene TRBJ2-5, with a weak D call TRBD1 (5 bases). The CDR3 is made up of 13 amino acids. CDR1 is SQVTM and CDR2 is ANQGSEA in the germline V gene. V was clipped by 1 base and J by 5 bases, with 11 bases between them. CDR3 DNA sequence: TGCAGCGTTGAAGGGGGCCGGTGGGAGACCCAGTACTTC. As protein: CSVEGGRWETQYF.

CDR3: CASSLERSNSPLHF. DNA for the CDR3: TGTGCCAGCAGCTTAGAACGGAGTAATTCACCCCTCCACTTT. The V call is TRBV11-2, the J call TRBJ1-6; no firm D call. The germline CDR1 and CDR2 sequences are SGHAT and FQNNGV. This CDR3 contains 14 residues. The V and J ends lost 0 bases and 6 bases respectively, with 6 bases between them. Together with reference TRBV11-2 and TRBJ1-6, the CDR3 gives the full variable domain: EAGVAQSPRYKIIEKRQSVAFWCNPISGHATLYWYQQILGQGPKLLIQFQNNGVVDDSQLPKDRFSAERLKGVDSTLKIQPAKLEDSAVYLCASSLERSNSPLHFGNGTRLTVT.

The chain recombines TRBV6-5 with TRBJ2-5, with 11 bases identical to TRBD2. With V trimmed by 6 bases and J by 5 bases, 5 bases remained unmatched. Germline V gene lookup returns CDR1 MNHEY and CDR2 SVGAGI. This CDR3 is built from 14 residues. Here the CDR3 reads CASRASGGRETQYF. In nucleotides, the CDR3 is TGTGCCAGCAGGGCTAGCGGGGGGCGGGAGACCCAGTACTTC.

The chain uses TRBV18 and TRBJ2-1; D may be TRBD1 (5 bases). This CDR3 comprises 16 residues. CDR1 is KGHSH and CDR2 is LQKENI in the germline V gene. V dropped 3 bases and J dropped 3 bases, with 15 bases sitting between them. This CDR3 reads CASSPQKLTDYNEQFF. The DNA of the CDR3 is TGTGCCAGCTCACCCCAGAAACTGACAGACTACAATGAGCAGTTCTTC.

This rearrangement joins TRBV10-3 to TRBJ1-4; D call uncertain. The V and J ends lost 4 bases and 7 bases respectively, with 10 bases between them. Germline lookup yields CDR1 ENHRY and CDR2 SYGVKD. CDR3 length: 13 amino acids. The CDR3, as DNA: TGTGCCATCAGTGTGGGTTCAGGTGAAAAACTGTTTTTT. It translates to CAISVGSGEKLFF.

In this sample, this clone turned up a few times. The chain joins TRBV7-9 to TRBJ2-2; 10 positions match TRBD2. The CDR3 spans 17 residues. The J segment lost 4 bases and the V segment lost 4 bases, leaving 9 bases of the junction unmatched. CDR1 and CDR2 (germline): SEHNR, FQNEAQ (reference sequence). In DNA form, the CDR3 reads TGTGCCAGCAGCTACCCAGGGACTAGCGTCAGCACCGGGGAGCTGTTTTTT. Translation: CASSYPGTSVSTGELFF.

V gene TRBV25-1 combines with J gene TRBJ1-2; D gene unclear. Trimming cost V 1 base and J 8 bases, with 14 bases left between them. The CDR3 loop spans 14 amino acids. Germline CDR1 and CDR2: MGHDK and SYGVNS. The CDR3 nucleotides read TGTGCCAGCAGTGAATCATTCGTGGGCTACGGCTACACCTTC. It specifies CASSESFVGYGYTF.

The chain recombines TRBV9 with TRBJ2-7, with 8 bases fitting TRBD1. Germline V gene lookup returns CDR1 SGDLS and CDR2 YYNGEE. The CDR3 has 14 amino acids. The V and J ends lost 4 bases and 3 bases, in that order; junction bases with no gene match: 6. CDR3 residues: CASSPGTGIYEQYF. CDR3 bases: TGTGCCAGCAGCCCCGGGACAGGTATCTACGAGCAGTACTTC.

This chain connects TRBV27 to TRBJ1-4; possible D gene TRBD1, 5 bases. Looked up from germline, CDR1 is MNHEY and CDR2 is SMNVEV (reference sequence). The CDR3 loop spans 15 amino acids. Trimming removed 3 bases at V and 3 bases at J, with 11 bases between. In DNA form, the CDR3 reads TGTGCCAGCAGTTTCCGGGGGTACCCTAATGAAAAACTGTTTTTT. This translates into CASSFRGYPNEKLFF.

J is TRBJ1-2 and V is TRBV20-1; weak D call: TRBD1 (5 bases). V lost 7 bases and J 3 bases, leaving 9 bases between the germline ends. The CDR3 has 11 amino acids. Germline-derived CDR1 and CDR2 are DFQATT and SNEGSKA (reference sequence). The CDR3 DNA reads TGCAGTGTTTCACAGGACTATGGCTACACCTTC. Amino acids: CSVSQDYGYTF.

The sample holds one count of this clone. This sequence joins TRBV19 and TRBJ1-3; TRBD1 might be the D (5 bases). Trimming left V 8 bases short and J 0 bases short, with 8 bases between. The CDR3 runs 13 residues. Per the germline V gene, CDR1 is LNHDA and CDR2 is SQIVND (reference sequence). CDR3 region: CASSQGSGNTIYF. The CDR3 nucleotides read TGTGCCAGTTCCCAGGGCTCTGGAAACACCATATATTTT. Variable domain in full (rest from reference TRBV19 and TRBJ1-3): DGGITQSPKYLFRKEGQNVTLSCEQNLNHDAMYWYRQDPGQGLRLIYYSQIVNDFQKGDIAEGYSVSREKKESFPLTVTSAQKNPTAFYLCASSQGSGNTIYFGEGSWLTVV.

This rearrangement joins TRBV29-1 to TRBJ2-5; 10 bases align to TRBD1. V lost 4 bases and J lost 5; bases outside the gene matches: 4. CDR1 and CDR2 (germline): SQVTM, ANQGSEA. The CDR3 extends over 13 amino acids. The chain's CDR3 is CSVGTGGKETQYF. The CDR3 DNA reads TGCAGCGTTGGGACAGGGGGAAAGGAGACCCAGTACTTC. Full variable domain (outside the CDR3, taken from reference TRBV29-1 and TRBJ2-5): SAVISQKPSRDICQRGTSLTIQCQVDSQVTMMFWYRQQPGQSLTLIATANQGSEATYESGFVIDKFPISRPNLTFSTLTVSNMSPEDSSIYLCSVGTGGKETQYFGPGTRLLVL.

DNA of the CDR3: TGTGCCAGCAGCTTCGGGACTAGCGGGGACCAAGAGACCCAGTACTTC. It is translated as CASSFGTSGDQETQYF. The chain uses TRBV7-2 and TRBJ2-5, with 13 bases matching TRBD2. The germline gives CDR1 SGHTA, CDR2 FQGNSA. The CDR3 has 16 residues. V dropped 3 bases and J dropped 0; count of bases not matched to a gene: 1.

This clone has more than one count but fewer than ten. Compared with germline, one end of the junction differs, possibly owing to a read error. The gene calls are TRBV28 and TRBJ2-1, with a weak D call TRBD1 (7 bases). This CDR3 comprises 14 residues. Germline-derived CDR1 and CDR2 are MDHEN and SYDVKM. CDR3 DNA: TGTGCCAGCAGTTTAGGCGGTTCGCGGCAGGGGGGTCTCTTC. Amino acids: CASSLGGSRQGGLF.

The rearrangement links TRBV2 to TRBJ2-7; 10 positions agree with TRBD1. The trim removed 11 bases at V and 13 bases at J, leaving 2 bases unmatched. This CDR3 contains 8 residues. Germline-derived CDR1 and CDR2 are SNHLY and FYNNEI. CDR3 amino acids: CAGDRGYF. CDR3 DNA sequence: TGTGCCGGGGACAGGGGATACTTC.

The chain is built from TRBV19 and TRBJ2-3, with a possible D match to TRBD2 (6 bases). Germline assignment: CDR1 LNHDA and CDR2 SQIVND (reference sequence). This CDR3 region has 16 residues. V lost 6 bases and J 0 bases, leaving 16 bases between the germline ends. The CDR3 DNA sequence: TGTGCCAGTAGCTTAGGAGGGACGACGAGCACAGATACGCAGTATTTT. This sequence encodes CASSLGGTTSTDTQYF.

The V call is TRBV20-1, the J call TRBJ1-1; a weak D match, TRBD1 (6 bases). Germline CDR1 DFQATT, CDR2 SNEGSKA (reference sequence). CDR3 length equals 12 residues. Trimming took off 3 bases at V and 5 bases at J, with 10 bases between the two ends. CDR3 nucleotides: TGCAGTGCTAGTACAGGGAAGACTGAAGCTTTCTTT. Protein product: CSASTGKTEAFF.

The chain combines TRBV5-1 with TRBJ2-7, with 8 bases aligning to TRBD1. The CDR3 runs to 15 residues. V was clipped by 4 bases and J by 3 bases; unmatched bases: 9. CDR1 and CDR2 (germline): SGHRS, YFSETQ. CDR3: CASSLGTRGLYEQYF. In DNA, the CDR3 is TGCGCCAGCAGCCTTGGAACCAGGGGGCTCTACGAGCAGTACTTC.

CDR3 sequence: CASSYSWGQGREKLFF. CDR3 DNA sequence: TGTGCCAGCAGTTACTCGTGGGGACAGGGAAGGGAAAAACTGTTTTTT. This sequence joins TRBV6-5 and TRBJ1-4, with 9 bases that match TRBD1. Germline V gene sequence: CDR1 MNHEY, CDR2 SVGAGI. The CDR3 totals 16 residues. Trimming removed 0 bases from V and 8 bases from J; junction bases left unmatched: 7.